The 19 T cell receptor beta chains presented below share a single source sample, sequenced in a study of blood T cell repertoires in COVID-19. Method: immunoSEQ multiplex PCR; TCRdb's copy keeps in-frame clones and lacks some. The sample has 45,000 or so clones; under 85% are singletons. Sequenced input: peripheral blood. The receptor source for this set is a man aged 80 or over in a cohort sampled during active COVID-19.

The chain joins TRBV28 to TRBJ1-4, with unresolved D. This CDR3 is built from 13 residues. The germline V gene has CDR1 MDHEN and CDR2 SYDVKM. V lost 10 bases to trimming and J lost 2 bases, with 11 bases between them. The chain's CDR3 is CATSRPTNEKLFF. The DNA of the CDR3 is TGTGCCACCTCGCGGCCCACTAATGAAAAACTGTTTTTT. Drawing the rest from reference TRBV28 and TRBJ1-4, the complete variable domain is DVKVTQSSRYLVKRTGEKVFLECVQDMDHENMFWYRQDPGLGLRLIYFSYDVKMKEKGDIPEGYSVSREKKERFSLILESASTNQTSMYLCATSRPTNEKLFFGSGTQLSVL.

This clone was recorded a few times. The J gene is TRBJ1-2, the V gene TRBV5-1; 8 bases fit TRBD1. Trimming cost V 4 bases and J 4 bases; bases outside gene matches: 6. The CDR3 length is 14 residues. In germline, CDR1 is SGHRS, CDR2 YFSETQ. DNA for the CDR3: TGCGCCAGCAGCGCCACAGGGGGTAGCTATGGCTACACCTTC. This encodes CASSATGGSYGYTF.

The V and J genes are TRBV27 and TRBJ2-7, with TRBD2 matching 8 bases. With V trimmed by 3 bases and J by 4 bases, 8 bases remained unmatched. The CDR3 loop spans 15 amino acids. Germline-derived CDR1 and CDR2 are MNHEY and SMNVEV (reference sequence). CDR3 sequence reads: CASSLVGGALYEQYF. CDR3 nucleotides: TGTGCCAGCAGTTTGGTCGGGGGGGCGTTATACGAGCAGTACTTC.

The rearrangement links TRBV14 to TRBJ2-7; D might be TRBD1 (5 bases). Germline V gives CDR1 SGHDN, CDR2 FVKESK. The CDR3 covers 13 residues. The germline V and J ends were trimmed by 1 base and 6 bases, with 10 bases remaining between them. In DNA, the CDR3 is TGTGCCAGCAGCCAAGGGGGCTTCACCGAGCAGTACTTC. Translating gives CASSQGGFTEQYF.

The chain's CDR3 is CASSVGGIDEKLFF. The CDR3 DNA sequence: TGTGCCAGCAGTGTCGGGGGGATCGATGAAAAACTGTTTTTT. V is TRBV25-1 and J is TRBJ1-4, with D perhaps matching TRBD1 (5 bases). The V end was cut by 4 bases, the J end by 6 bases, with 12 bases between. Germline V CDR1 and CDR2: MGHDK, SYGVNS. The CDR3 loop spans 14 amino acids.

There are a few counts of this clone. V usage is TRBV2 and J usage is TRBJ2-2; the D gene is possibly TRBD2 (5 bases). The germline V gene has CDR1 SNHLY and CDR2 FYNNEI. With 3 bases removed from V and 7 bases from J, the gap between germline ends came to 15 bases. The CDR3 runs 15 residues. As DNA, the CDR3 is TGTGCCAGCAGTGATCAGACTATCGGAAGCGGGGAGCTGTTTTTT. Amino acids: CASSDQTIGSGELFF. Filled out from reference TRBV2 and TRBJ2-2, the complete variable domain reads EPEVTQTPSHQVTQMGQEVILRCVPISNHLYFYWYRQILGQKVEFLVSFYNNEISEKSEIFDDQFSVERPDGSNFTLKIRSTKLEDSAMYFCASSDQTIGSGELFFGEGSRLTVL.

The chain recombines TRBV29-1 with TRBJ2-3; a weak D match, TRBD1 (6 bases). Germline CDR1 SQVTM, CDR2 ANQGSEA. The length of the CDR3 is 12 residues. The germline V and J ends were trimmed by 4 bases and 7 bases, with 12 bases remaining between them. CDR3 protein: CSVVLQGNTQYF. CDR3 sequence (DNA): TGCAGCGTTGTATTACAGGGCAATACGCAGTATTTT.

This clone was counted a few times. This chain links TRBV30 with TRBJ1-2, with 8 bases fitting TRBD1. CDR1 GTSNPN and CDR2 SVGIG come from the germline V gene (reference sequence). The CDR3 is 16 residues long. Trimming removed 2 bases from V and 2 bases from J; junction bases left unmatched: 10. The CDR3 loop reads CAWSPRGRGQNYGYTF. The CDR3, as DNA: TGTGCCTGGAGTCCCCGTGGCAGGGGGCAGAACTATGGCTACACCTTC.

This rearrangement joins TRBV5-1 to TRBJ2-5; TRBD2 matches at 7 bases. V gave up 0 bases and J gave up 1 base; unmatched junction bases: 6. Germline V lookup: CDR1 SGHRS, CDR2 YFSETQ. There are 16 residues in the CDR3. The CDR3 sequence: CASSLAGGLGQETQYF. The CDR3 coding sequence is TGCGCCAGCAGCTTGGCCGGGGGGTTAGGCCAAGAGACCCAGTACTTC.

The rearrangement links TRBV28 to TRBJ2-7; D not certain. V lost 5 bases to trimming and J lost 2 bases, with 10 bases between them. This CDR3 is built from 13 residues. Germline assignment: CDR1 MDHEN and CDR2 SYDVKM. In nucleotides, the CDR3 is TGTGCCAGCAGTCCATCACTCGCCTACGAGCAGTACTTC. Its protein is CASSPSLAYEQYF.

The gene calls are TRBV3-1 (or the pseudogene TRBV3-2) and TRBJ1-1; the D gene is possibly TRBD1 (6 bases). CDR3 length equals 14 residues. The V gene's germline CDR1 is LGHDT and CDR2 YNNKEL (reference sequence). Trimming took off 6 bases at V and 6 bases at J, with 17 bases between the two ends. This chain's CDR3 is CASSSRGPSSEAFF. CDR3 coding DNA: TGTGCCAGCAGTTCCAGGGGCCCCAGCTCTGAAGCTTTCTTT.

The chain uses TRBV7-9 and TRBJ2-7; the match to TRBD1 covers 8 bases. After removal of 10 bases from V and 4 bases from J, the junction contained 6 bases not matched to a gene. The CDR3 has 12 amino acids. Germline lookup yields CDR1 SEHNR and CDR2 FQNEAQ (reference sequence). CDR3 bases: TGTGCCATTGATTACAGGGGGTACGAGCAGTACTTC. Residues: CAIDYRGYEQYF.

The chain links TRBV28 to TRBJ1-1; 10 nucleotides match TRBD1. J gave up 1 base and V 7 bases, and 12 bases lay outside the gene matches. There are 17 residues in the CDR3. Per germline, CDR1 MDHEN and CDR2 SYDVKM. The CDR3, as DNA: TGTGCCAGCACCGATTGGGACAGGGGAATACCGAACACTGAAGCTTTCTTT. Protein product: CASTDWDRGIPNTEAFF.

The chain recombines TRBV10-3 with TRBJ2-6; D is ambiguous. The CDR3 is 17 amino acids. Trimming pared 2 bases from V and 1 base from J, leaving 12 bases between. Per the germline V gene, CDR1 is ENHRY and CDR2 is SYGVKD. CDR3 coding DNA: TGTGCCATCAGTGAGATGGCAGTAGCTTCTGGGGCCAACGTCCTGACTTTC. The encoded protein is CAISEMAVASGANVLTF.

The chain joins TRBV18 to TRBJ1-1; 8 nucleotides align to TRBD1. The CDR3 totals 17 residues. V dropped 4 bases and J dropped 6; count of bases not matched to a gene: 16. Germline CDR1 is KGHSH and CDR2 is LQKENI. Here the CDR3 DNA reads TGTGCCAGCTCACTAGCGGAACGACAGGGGAGGAGTTCTGAAGCTTTCTTT. Translation: CASSLAERQGRSSEAFF.

The V gene is TRBV28, the J gene TRBJ1-6, with D possibly TRBD1 on 6 matching bases. The CDR3 runs to 14 residues. The germline gives CDR1 MDHEN, CDR2 SYDVKM. The ends were cut back, 3 bases at V and 7 bases at J, with 10 bases in the middle. This chain's CDR3 is CASSFAGANSPLHF. The DNA for the CDR3 is TGTGCCAGCAGTTTCGCAGGGGCAAATTCACCCCTCCACTTT.

The chain is built from TRBV19 and TRBJ2-1, with TRBD1 matching over 10 bases. This CDR3 is built from 15 residues. The V segment lost 4 bases and the J segment 6 bases; nucleotides outside the gene matches: 6. Germline CDR1 reads LNHDA; CDR2 reads SQIVND (reference sequence). The CDR3: CASSTPGTGVNEQFF. Here the CDR3 DNA reads TGTGCCAGTAGTACCCCCGGGACAGGGGTCAATGAGCAGTTCTTC.

The genes are TRBV24-1 and TRBJ1-1; D remains unclear. The CDR3 loop spans 17 amino acids. The V gene lost 1 base and the J gene lost 0 bases, with 14 bases spanning the gap. The germline gives CDR1 KGHDR, CDR2 SFDVKD. The DNA for the CDR3 is TGTGCCACCAGTGATTTAATCTCTGGGCAGTTGAACACTGAAGCTTTCTTT. This codes for CATSDLISGQLNTEAFF.

The V call is TRBV19, the J call TRBJ2-7; the match to TRBD1 covers 11 bases. Germline trimming cut 3 bases from V and 7 bases from J; bases unmatched to any gene: 11. Germline V gene lookup returns CDR1 LNHDA and CDR2 SQIVND (reference sequence). The CDR3 loop spans 16 amino acids. The CDR3 region is CASSMIPGQGAREQYF. DNA of the CDR3: TGTGCCAGTAGTATGATCCCTGGACAGGGGGCCAGGGAGCAGTACTTC.